These T cell receptor beta chains were read from a single sample in a study of blood T cell repertoires in COVID-19. The method was immunoSEQ multiplex PCR; TCRdb's version includes in-frame clones alone and lacks a portion of them. Among about 320,000 clones listed, over 80% were seen once. Sequencing used PBMCs or T cells enriched from blood (not recorded which). Every receptor here comes from a man aged 30-40 years who had recovered from COVID-19. Each CDR3 is given with its conserved first and last residue. A D gene is named only where the DNA matches it firmly. The size field is filled for only some rows; it gives once, few, many or a size class.

v_call: TRBV4-1; d_call: NA; j_call: TRBJ2-1; clone_size: NA; cdr3_nt: TGCGCCAGCAGCCATCCTAAAGAGGGTAGTTCCTACAATGAGCAGTTCTTC; cdr3_aa: CASSHPKEGSSYNEQFF
v_call: TRBV19; d_call: TRBD1; j_call: TRBJ2-3; clone_size: NA; cdr3_nt: TGTGCCAGTAGTACCCGGACAGGGGCGGCAGATACGCAGTATTTT; cdr3_aa: CASSTRTGAADTQYF
v_call: TRBV24-1; d_call: NA; j_call: TRBJ1-5; clone_size: few; cdr3_nt: TGTGCCACCAGTCCCGCCAGGGCCACTAGCAATCAGCCCCAGCATTTT; cdr3_aa: CATSPARATSNQPQHF
v_call: TRBV13; d_call: TRBD2; j_call: TRBJ2-1; clone_size: NA; cdr3_nt: TGTGCCAGCAGCATCATTGGAGCGGGGGGCTACAATGAGCAGTTCTTC; cdr3_aa: CASSIIGAGGYNEQFF
v_call: TRBV9; d_call: TRBD1; j_call: TRBJ2-2; clone_size: NA; cdr3_nt: TGTGCCAGCAGCGTAGGATTACAGGGGGCTGACACCGGGGAGCTGTTTTTT; cdr3_aa: CASSVGLQGADTGELFF
v_call: TRBV28; d_call: TRBD2; j_call: TRBJ2-7; clone_size: NA; cdr3_nt: TGTGCCAGCAGTTTGGGAGGGTTCGGGGGAGAGCAGTACTTC; cdr3_aa: CASSLGGFGGEQYF
v_call: TRBV9; d_call: TRBD1; j_call: TRBJ2-7; clone_size: NA; cdr3_nt: TGTGCCAGCAGCGCAGCCGGGACAGGAGCCTACGAGCAGTACTTC; cdr3_aa: CASSAAGTGAYEQYF
v_call: TRBV13; d_call: TRBD1; j_call: TRBJ1-5; clone_size: NA; cdr3_nt: TGTGCCAGCAGCTTAGGGACAGGGGAATATAGCAATCAGCCCCAGCATTTT; cdr3_aa: CASSLGTGEYSNQPQHF
v_call: TRBV6-5; d_call: TRBD2; j_call: TRBJ2-3; clone_size: NA; cdr3_nt: TGTGCCACCAGCCCCCAGGGACTAACGACAGATACGCAGTATTTT; cdr3_aa: CATSPQGLTTDTQYF
v_call: TRBV18; d_call: NA; j_call: TRBJ1-3; clone_size: few; cdr3_nt: TGTGCCAGCTCACTAGACAGGCCCGTCTCTGGAAACACCATATATTTT; cdr3_aa: CASSLDRPVSGNTIYF
v_call: TRBV19; d_call: NA; j_call: TRBJ2-5; clone_size: NA; cdr3_nt: TGTGCCAGTAGTACCGCCGCCCGGCGGAAACAAGAGACCCAGTACTTC; cdr3_aa: CASSTAARRKQETQYF
v_call: TRBV7-9; d_call: TRBD1; j_call: TRBJ1-5; clone_size: once; cdr3_nt: TGTGCCAGCAGCTTAGGGGCGGACAGGCCCAATCAGCCCCAGCATTTT; cdr3_aa: CASSLGADRPNQPQHF
v_call: TRBV19; d_call: TRBD1; j_call: TRBJ2-2; clone_size: NA; cdr3_nt: TGTGCCGCATGGGAAACAGGGGGCACCGGGGAGCTGTTTTTT; cdr3_aa: CAAWETGGTGELFF
v_call: TRBV7-2; d_call: TRBD1; j_call: TRBJ2-1; clone_size: NA; cdr3_nt: TGTGCCAGCAGCTTAGAGGCATGGACAGGGAGGAATGAGCAGTTCTTC; cdr3_aa: CASSLEAWTGRNEQFF
v_call: TRBV9; d_call: TRBD1; j_call: TRBJ2-7; clone_size: NA; cdr3_nt: TGTGCCAGCAGCCCCCGGACAGGAAGGGGCGAGCAGTACTTC; cdr3_aa: CASSPRTGRGEQYF
v_call: TRBV6-5; d_call: TRBD1; j_call: TRBJ2-7; clone_size: NA; cdr3_nt: TGTGCCAGCAGTTTTCGGGGACAGGAAACCTACGAGCAGTACTTC; cdr3_aa: CASSFRGQETYEQYF
v_call: TRBV28; d_call: NA; j_call: TRBJ2-7; clone_size: NA; cdr3_nt: TGTGCCAGCAGTTTAAGGGGGTCCTACGCCACCTACGAGCAGTACTTC; cdr3_aa: CASSLRGSYATYEQYF